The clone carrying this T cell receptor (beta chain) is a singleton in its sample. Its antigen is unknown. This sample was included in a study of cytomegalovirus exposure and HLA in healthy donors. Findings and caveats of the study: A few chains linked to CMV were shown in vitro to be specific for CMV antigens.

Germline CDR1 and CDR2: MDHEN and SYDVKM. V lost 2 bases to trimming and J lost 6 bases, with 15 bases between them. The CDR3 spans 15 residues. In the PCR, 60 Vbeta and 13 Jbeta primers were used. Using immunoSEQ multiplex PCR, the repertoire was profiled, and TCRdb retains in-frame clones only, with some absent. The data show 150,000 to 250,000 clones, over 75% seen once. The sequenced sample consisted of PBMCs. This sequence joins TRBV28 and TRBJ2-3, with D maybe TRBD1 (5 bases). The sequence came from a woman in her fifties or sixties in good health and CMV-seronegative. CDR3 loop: CASSLRGQASDTQYF. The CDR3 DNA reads TGTGCCAGCAGTTTAAGGGGCCAAGCCTCCGATACGCAGTATTTT.